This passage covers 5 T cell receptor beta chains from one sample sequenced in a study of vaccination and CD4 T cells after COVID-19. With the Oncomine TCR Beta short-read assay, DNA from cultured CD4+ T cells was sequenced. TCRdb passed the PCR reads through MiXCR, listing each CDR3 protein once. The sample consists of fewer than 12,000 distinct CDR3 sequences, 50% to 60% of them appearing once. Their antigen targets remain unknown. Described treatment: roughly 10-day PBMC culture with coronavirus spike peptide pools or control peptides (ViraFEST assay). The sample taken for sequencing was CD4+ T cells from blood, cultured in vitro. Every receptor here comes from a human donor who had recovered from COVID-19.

CDR3 sequence: CASSFLNGKTQYF. The CDR3 bases are TGTGCCAGCAGTTTCTTAAATGGGAAGACCCAGTACTTC. The gene calls are TRBV12-3 or TRBV12-4 and TRBJ2-5; D unresolved. The CDR3 has 13 residues. Deletions cut 3 bases from V and 6 bases from J, with 11 bases between.

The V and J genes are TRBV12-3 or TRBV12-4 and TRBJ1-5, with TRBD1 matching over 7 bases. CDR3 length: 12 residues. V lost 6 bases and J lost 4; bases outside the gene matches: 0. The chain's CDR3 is CASSRGNQPQHF. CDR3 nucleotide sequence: TGTGCCAGCAGCAGGGGGAATCAGCCCCAGCATTTT.

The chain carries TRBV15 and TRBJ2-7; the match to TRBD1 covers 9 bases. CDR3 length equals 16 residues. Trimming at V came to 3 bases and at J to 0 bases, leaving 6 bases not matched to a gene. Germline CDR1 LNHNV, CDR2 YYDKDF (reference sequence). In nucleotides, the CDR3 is TGTGCCACCAGCAGCGGGACAGGGTTTTCCTCCTACGAGCAGTACTTC. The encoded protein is CATSSGTGFSSYEQYF.

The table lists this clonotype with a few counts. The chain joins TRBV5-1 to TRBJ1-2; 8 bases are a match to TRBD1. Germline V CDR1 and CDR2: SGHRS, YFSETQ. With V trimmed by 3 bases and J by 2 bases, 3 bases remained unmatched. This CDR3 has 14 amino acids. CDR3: CASSWDRPNYGYTF. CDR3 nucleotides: TGCGCCAGCAGCTGGGACAGGCCCAACTATGGCTACACCTTC.

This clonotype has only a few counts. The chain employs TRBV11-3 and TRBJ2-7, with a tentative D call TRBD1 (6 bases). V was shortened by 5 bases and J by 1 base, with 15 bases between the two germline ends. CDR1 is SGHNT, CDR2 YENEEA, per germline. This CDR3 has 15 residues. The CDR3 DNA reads TGTGCCAGCAGCACCAGGGGTTCTCTGTCCTACGAGCAGTACTTC. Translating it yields CASSTRGSLSYEQYF.